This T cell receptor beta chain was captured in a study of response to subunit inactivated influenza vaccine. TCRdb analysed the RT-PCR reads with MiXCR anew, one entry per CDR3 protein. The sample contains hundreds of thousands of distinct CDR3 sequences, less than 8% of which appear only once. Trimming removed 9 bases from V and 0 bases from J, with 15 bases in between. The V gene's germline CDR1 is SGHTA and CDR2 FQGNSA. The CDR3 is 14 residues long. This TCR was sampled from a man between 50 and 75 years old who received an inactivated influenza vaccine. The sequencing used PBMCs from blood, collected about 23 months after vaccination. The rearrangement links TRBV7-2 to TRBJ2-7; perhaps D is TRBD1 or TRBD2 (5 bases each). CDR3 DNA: TGTGCCAGTATGACCGGGACCTCCTCCTACGAGCAGTACTTC. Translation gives CASMTGTSSYEQYF.